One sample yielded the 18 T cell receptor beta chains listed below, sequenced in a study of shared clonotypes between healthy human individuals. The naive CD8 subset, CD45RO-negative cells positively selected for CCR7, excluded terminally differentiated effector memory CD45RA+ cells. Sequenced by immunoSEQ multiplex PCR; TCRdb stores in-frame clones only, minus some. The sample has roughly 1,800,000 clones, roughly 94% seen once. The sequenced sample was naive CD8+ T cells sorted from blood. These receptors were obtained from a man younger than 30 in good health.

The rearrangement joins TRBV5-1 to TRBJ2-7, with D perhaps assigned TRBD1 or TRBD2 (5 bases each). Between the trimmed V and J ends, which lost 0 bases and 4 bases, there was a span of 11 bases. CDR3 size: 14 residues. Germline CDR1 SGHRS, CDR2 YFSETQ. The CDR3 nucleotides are TGCGCCAGCAGCTTGGACTTTGGGGGTTACGAGCAGTACTTC. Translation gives CASSLDFGGYEQYF.

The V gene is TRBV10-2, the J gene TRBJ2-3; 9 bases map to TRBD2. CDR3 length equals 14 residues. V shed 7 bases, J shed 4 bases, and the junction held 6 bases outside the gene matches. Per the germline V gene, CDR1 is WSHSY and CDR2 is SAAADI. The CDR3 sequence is CASTDLAGADTQYF. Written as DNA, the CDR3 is TGCGCCAGCACCGACTTAGCGGGAGCAGATACGCAGTATTTT.

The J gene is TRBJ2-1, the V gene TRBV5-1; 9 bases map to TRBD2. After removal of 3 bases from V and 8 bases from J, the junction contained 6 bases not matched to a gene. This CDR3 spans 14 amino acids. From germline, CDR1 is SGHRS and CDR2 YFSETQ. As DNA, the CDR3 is TGCGCCAGCAGCTCGGGACTAGCTATCGATGAGCAGTTCTTC. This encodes CASSSGLAIDEQFF.

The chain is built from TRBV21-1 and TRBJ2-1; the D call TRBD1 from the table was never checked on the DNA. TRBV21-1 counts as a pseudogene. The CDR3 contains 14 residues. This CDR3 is CASSEQQGMNEQFF. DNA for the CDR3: TGTGCCAGCAGCGAACAACAGGGGATGAATGAGCAGTTCTTC.

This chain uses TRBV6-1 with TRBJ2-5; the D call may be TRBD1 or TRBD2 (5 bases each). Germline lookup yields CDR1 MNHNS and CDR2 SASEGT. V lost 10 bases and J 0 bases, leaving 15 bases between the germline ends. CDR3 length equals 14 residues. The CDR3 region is CATVRGLYQETQYF. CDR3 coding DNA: TGTGCCACCGTACGGGGCTTGTACCAAGAGACCCAGTACTTC.

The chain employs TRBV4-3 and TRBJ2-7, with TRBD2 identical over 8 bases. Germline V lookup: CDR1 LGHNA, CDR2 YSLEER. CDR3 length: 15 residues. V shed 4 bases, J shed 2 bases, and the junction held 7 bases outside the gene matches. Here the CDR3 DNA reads TGCGCCAGCAGCCTAAGCAGCGGGAGCCCCTACGAGCAGTACTTC. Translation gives CASSLSSGSPYEQYF.

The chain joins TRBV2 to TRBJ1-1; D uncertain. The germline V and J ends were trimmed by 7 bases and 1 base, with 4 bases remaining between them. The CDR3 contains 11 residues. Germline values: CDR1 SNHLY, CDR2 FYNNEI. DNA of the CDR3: TGTGCCAGCACCACGAACACTGAAGCTTTCTTT. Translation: CASTTNTEAFF.

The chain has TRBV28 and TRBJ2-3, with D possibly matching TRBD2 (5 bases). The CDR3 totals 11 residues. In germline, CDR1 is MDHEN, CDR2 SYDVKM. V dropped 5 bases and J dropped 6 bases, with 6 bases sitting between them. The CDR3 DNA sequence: TGTGCCAGCAGTACTAGTGATACGCAGTATTTT. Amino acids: CASSTSDTQYF.

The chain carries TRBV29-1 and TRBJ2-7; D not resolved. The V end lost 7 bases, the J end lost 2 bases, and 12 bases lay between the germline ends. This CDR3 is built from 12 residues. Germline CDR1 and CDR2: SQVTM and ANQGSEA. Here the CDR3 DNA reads TGCAGCGCTCTAGGTCAGACCTACGAGCAGTACTTC. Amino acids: CSALGQTYEQYF.

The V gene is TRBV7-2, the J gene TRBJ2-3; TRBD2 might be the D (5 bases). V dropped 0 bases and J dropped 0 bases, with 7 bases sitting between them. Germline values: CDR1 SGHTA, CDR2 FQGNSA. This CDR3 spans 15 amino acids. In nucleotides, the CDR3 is TGTGCCAGCAGCTTAGCTGGACTTAGCACAGATACGCAGTATTTT. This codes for CASSLAGLSTDTQYF.

The CDR3 here is CASSPPGSRVTYNEQFF. The CDR3 nucleotides are TGTGCCAGCAGCCCCCCTGGGTCCAGGGTGACCTACAATGAGCAGTTCTTC. V and J are TRBV7-9 and TRBJ2-1, with D possibly being TRBD1 (5 bases). Trimming pared 5 bases from V and 2 bases from J, leaving 19 bases between. The CDR3 contains 17 residues. Germline assignment: CDR1 SEHNR and CDR2 FQNEAQ (reference sequence). Drawing the rest from reference TRBV7-9 and TRBJ2-1, the complete variable domain is DTGVSQNPRHKITKRGQNVTFRCDPISEHNRLYWYRQTLGQGPEFLTYFQNEAQLEKSRLLSDRFSAERPKGSFSTLEIQRTEQGDSAMYLCASSPPGSRVTYNEQFFGPGTRLTVL.

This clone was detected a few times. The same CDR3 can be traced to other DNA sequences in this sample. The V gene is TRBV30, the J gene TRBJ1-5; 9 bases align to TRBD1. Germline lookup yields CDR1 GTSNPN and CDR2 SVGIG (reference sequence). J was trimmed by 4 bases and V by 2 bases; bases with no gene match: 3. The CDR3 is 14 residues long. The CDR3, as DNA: TGTGCCTGGAGTTCAGGACAGGGGAATCAGCCCCAGCATTTT. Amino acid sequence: CAWSSGQGNQPQHF.

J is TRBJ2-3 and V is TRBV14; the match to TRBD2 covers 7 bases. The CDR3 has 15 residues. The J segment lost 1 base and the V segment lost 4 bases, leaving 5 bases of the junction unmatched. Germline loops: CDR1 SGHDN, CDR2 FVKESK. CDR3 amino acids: CASSLLGLGTDTQYF. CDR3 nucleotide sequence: TGTGCCAGCAGCCTCCTAGGACTAGGCACAGATACGCAGTATTTT.

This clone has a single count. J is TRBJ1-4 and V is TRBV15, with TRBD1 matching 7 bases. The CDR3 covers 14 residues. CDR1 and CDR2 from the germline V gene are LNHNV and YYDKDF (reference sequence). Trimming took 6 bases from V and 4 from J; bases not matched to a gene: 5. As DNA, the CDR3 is TGTGCCACCAGTCCCGGGACAGTTAATGAAAAACTGTTTTTT. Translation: CATSPGTVNEKLFF.

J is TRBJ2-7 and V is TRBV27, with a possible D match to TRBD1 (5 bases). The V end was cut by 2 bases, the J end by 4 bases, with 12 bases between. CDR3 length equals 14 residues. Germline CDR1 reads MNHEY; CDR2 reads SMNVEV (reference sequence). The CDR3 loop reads CASSLTGHNYEQYF. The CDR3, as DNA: TGTGCCAGCAGTTTAACAGGCCACAATTACGAGCAGTACTTC.

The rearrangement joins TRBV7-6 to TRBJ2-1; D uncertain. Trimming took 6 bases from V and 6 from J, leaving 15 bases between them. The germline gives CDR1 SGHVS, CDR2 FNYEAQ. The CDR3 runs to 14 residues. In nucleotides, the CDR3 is TGTGCCAGCAGTTCTCGGAACAGAATCAATGAGCAGTTCTTC. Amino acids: CASSSRNRINEQFF.

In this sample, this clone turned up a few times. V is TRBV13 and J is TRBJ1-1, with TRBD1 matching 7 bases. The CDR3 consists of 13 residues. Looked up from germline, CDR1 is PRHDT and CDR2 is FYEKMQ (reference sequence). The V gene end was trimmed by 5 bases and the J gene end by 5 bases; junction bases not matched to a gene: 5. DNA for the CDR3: TGTGCCAGCAGCAATACAGGGGTGACTGAAGCTTTCTTT. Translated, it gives CASSNTGVTEAFF.

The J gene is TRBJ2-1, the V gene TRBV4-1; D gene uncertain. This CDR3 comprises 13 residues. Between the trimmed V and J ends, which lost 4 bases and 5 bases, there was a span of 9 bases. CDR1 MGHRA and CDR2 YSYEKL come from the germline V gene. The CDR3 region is CASSLEPNNEQFF. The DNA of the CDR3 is TGCGCCAGCAGCCTAGAACCCAACAATGAGCAGTTCTTC.